A single sample gave rise to the 22 T cell receptor beta chains below, sequenced in a study of vaccination and CD4 T cells after COVID-19. Oncomine TCR Beta short-read sequencing was applied to DNA from cultured CD4+ T cells. TCRdb reprocessed the PCR reads via MiXCR and lists one record per CDR3 protein. The sample yields about 8,000 distinct CDR3 sequences, roughly half seen once. Specified treatment: approximately nine-day PBMC culture with coronavirus spike peptide pools or control peptides (ViraFEST assay). The antigens for these receptors are not known. Sequencing was carried out using CD4+ T cells from blood, cultured in vitro. Every receptor here comes from a human donor who had recovered from COVID-19.

This clonotype has more than one count but fewer than ten. This chain links TRBV6-1 with TRBJ2-3; 7 bases match TRBD2. This CDR3 is built from 14 residues. V lost 7 bases to trimming and J lost 1 base; unmatched junction nucleotides: 5. Germline CDR1 is MNHNS and CDR2 is SASEGT. The CDR3 bases are TGTGCCAGCATGAGTGGGGGGGGCACAGATACGCAGTATTTT. Protein sequence: CASMSGGGTDTQYF.

The rearrangement links TRBV6-2 or TRBV6-3 to TRBJ1-1, with unresolved D. There are 14 residues in the CDR3. Trimming removed 6 bases from V and 0 bases from J, with 11 bases in between. CDR1 is MNHEY, CDR2 SVGEGT, per germline. CDR3 in DNA: TGTGCCAGCAGACCCAAAGGCCTGAACACTGAAGCTTTCTTT. Residues: CASRPKGLNTEAFF.

CDR3 nucleotides: TGCGCCAGCAGCCAAGACCAGGCTAACTATGGCTACACCTTC. It translates to CASSQDQANYGYTF. The chain combines TRBV4-3 with TRBJ1-2; D is ambiguous. V lost 0 bases and J 0 bases, leaving 5 bases between the germline ends. This CDR3 comprises 14 residues. Germline V gene sequence: CDR1 LGHNA, CDR2 YSLEER.

The chain links TRBV7-9 to TRBJ1-3; D gene ambiguous. V lost 1 base to trimming and J lost 0 bases, with 10 bases between them. From germline, CDR1 is SEHNR and CDR2 FQNEAQ (reference sequence). The CDR3 spans 16 residues. CDR3 region: CASSLGERISGNTIYF. In nucleotides, the CDR3 is TGTGCCAGCAGCTTAGGGGAGAGAATCTCTGGAAACACCATATATTTT.

This clonotype was observed a handful of times. V usage is TRBV7-3 and J usage is TRBJ2-2, with TRBD2 identical over 7 bases. Germline assignment: CDR1 SGHTA and CDR2 FQGTGA. V shed 1 base and J 0 bases; nucleotides not matched to a gene: 2. The length of the CDR3 is 16 residues. The CDR3 region is CASSLRGGANTGELFF. CDR3 bases: TGTGCCAGCAGCTTAAGGGGAGGGGCGAACACCGGGGAGCTGTTTTTT. Together with reference TRBV7-3 and TRBJ2-2, the CDR3 gives the full variable domain: GAGVSQTPSNKVTEKGKYVELRCDPISGHTALYWYRQSLGQGPEFLIYFQGTGAADDSGLPNDRFFAVRPEGSVSTLKIQRTERGDSAVYLCASSLRGGANTGELFFGEGSRLTVL.

This clonotype was recorded once. The J gene is TRBJ1-2, the V gene TRBV7-8; D may be TRBD1 (5 bases). This CDR3 has 13 amino acids. Germline V gives CDR1 SGHVS, CDR2 FQNEAQ. V lost 4 bases and J lost 8, with 14 bases in between. In DNA, the CDR3 is TGTGCCAGCAGCTCCAGGGTCCCGAAAGGCTACACCTTC. The encoded protein is CASSSRVPKGYTF.

This clonotype rates as medium-sized. The chain joins TRBV20-1 to TRBJ1-1, with D unclear. V shed 6 bases and J shed 6 bases, with 8 bases lying between them. Germline V gives CDR1 DFQATT, CDR2 SNEGSKA (reference sequence). The CDR3 runs 10 residues. The CDR3 loop is CSARTAEAFF. CDR3 DNA: TGCAGTGCAAGGACGGCTGAAGCTTTCTTT.

This clonotype was seen only a few times. The chain employs TRBV7-3 and TRBJ1-2; TRBD1 agrees at 10 bases. The ends lost 4 bases at V and 8 bases at J; junction bases unmatched: 10. This CDR3 is built from 15 residues. CDR1 SGHTA and CDR2 FQGTGA come from the germline V gene. The CDR3 here is CASSSPGTGVLGYTF. The CDR3 nucleotides are TGTGCCAGCAGCTCGCCAGGGACAGGGGTTTTGGGCTACACCTTC. Full variable domain (missing parts from reference TRBV7-3 and TRBJ1-2): GAGVSQTPSNKVTEKGKYVELRCDPISGHTALYWYRQSLGQGPEFLIYFQGTGAADDSGLPNDRFFAVRPEGSVSTLKIQRTERGDSAVYLCASSSPGTGVLGYTFGSGTRLTVV.

This clonotype appeared once. V usage is TRBV6-1 and J usage is TRBJ2-3, with 7 bases that match TRBD2. The ends lost 6 bases at V and 0 bases at J; junction bases unmatched: 6. Per the germline V gene, CDR1 is MNHNS and CDR2 is SASEGT. The CDR3 consists of 15 residues. The CDR3 is CASRLAEDSTDTQYF. Written as DNA, the CDR3 is TGTGCCAGCAGGCTAGCGGAGGACAGCACAGATACGCAGTATTTT.

The gene calls are TRBV21-1 and TRBJ1-2; the table's TRBD1 call for D was not verified on the DNA. TRBV21-1 is deemed a pseudogene. This CDR3 has 15 amino acids. The CDR3 DNA sequence: TGTGCCAGCAGCAGGGTGGGACACTTTAACTATGGCTACACCTTC. It translates to CASSRVGHFNYGYTF.

The chain uses TRBV20-1 and TRBJ2-1; 8 bases align to TRBD2. The CDR3 sequence is 16 residues long. Germline CDR1 and CDR2: DFQATT and SNEGSKA (reference sequence). J gave up 2 bases and V 3 bases, and 9 bases lay outside the gene matches. CDR3 sequence (DNA): TGCAGTGCTAGTCAAAGCGGGGGTTGGGCCTACAATGAGCAGTTCTTC. Its protein product is CSASQSGGWAYNEQFF.

In its sample, this clonotype was seen a few times. This chain connects TRBV19 to TRBJ1-5; D is unclear. The V gene lost 3 bases and the J gene lost 1 base, with 13 bases spanning the gap. The CDR3 is 16 residues long. Germline values: CDR1 LNHDA, CDR2 SQIVND (reference sequence). CDR3 coding DNA: TGTGCCAGTAGTATGGGTCGGTTGGAAAGCAATCAGCCCCAGCATTTT. Residues: CASSMGRLESNQPQHF.

This chain links TRBV5-1 with TRBJ2-2, with TRBD1 matching over 9 bases. With V trimmed by 3 bases and J by 6 bases, 6 bases remained unmatched. CDR3 length: 15 residues. Germline lookup yields CDR1 SGHRS and CDR2 YFSETQ. Here the CDR3 reads CASSSTGGSAGELFF. CDR3 nucleotide sequence: TGCGCCAGCAGCTCGACAGGGGGAAGTGCCGGGGAGCTGTTTTTT.

V is TRBV6-2 or TRBV6-3 and J is TRBJ2-7; D is uncertain. Germline loops: CDR1 MNHEY, CDR2 SVGEGT. V shed 2 bases and J shed 1 base, with 9 bases lying between them. CDR3 length: 14 amino acids. The CDR3 here is CASSYNGPSYEQYF. The CDR3 nucleotides read TGTGCCAGCAGTTACAATGGGCCGTCCTACGAGCAGTACTTC.

This clonotype was found once. This rearrangement joins TRBV6-2 or TRBV6-3 to TRBJ1-5; D uncertain. The germline V and J ends were trimmed by 2 bases and 4 bases, with 15 bases remaining between them. CDR3 length: 16 residues. Germline CDR1 MNHEY, CDR2 SVGEGT. The CDR3 DNA sequence: TGTGCCAGCAGTTACGTGGAGGGTCTATCAAATCAGCCCCAGCATTTT. Translated: CASSYVEGLSNQPQHF.

This clonotype came up once. The junction does not match germline at one end; this may be a read error. This rearrangement joins TRBV20-1 to TRBJ2-1; D is possibly TRBD1 (5 bases). The CDR3 is 9 amino acids. Germline CDR1 reads DFQATT; CDR2 reads SNEGSKA (reference sequence). This CDR3 reads CSAREGASF. DNA for the CDR3: TGCAGTGCTAGAGAAGGGGCTAGCTTC.

The chain carries TRBV12-3 or TRBV12-4 and TRBJ1-6; 8 nucleotides align to TRBD1. CDR3 length: 14 residues. V shed 3 bases, J shed 7 bases, and the junction held 2 bases outside the gene matches. The CDR3 nucleotides read TGTGCCAGCAGTTTTAGGGACAGGAATTCACCCCTCCACTTT. It specifies CASSFRDRNSPLHF.

The chain couples TRBV19 to TRBJ1-5; D perhaps matches TRBD1 (6 bases). With 5 bases removed from V and 6 bases from J, the gap between germline ends came to 14 bases. The germline CDR1 and CDR2 sequences are LNHDA and SQIVND (reference sequence). This CDR3 comprises 14 residues. The chain's CDR3 is CASSSGQRGQPQHF. The CDR3 DNA sequence: TGTGCCAGTAGTTCGGGACAAAGAGGTCAGCCCCAGCATTTT.

This clonotype has a single count. V is TRBV3-1 and J is TRBJ1-5, with D possibly matching TRBD1 (5 bases). This CDR3 comprises 13 residues. Germline V gives CDR1 LGHDT, CDR2 YNNKEL (reference sequence). Trimming took 4 bases from V and 6 from J, leaving 10 bases between them. DNA for the CDR3: TGTGCCAGCAGCCCGAAAAGGGGTCAGCCCCAGCATTTT. Its translation: CASSPKRGQPQHF.

This clonotype was seen only a few times. V usage is TRBV6-2 or TRBV6-3 and J usage is TRBJ1-1; no reliable D call. Trimming cost V 2 bases and J 4 bases, with 8 bases left between them. The CDR3 length is 13 residues. The germline V gene has CDR1 MNHEY and CDR2 SVGEGT. The CDR3 DNA is TGTGCCAGCAGTTACGGGCGGGCCACTGAAGCTTTCTTT. Amino acids: CASSYGRATEAFF.

The rearrangement joins TRBV7-3 to TRBJ2-1; the match to TRBD2 covers 12 bases. Germline V gives CDR1 SGHTA, CDR2 FQGTGA. This CDR3 contains 15 residues. After removal of 4 bases from V and 4 bases from J, the junction contained 2 bases not matched to a gene. The CDR3 DNA reads as TGTGCCAGCAGCTCCGGGACTAGCGGGTACAATGAGCAGTTCTTC. It encodes CASSSGTSGYNEQFF.

The rearrangement links TRBV7-3 to TRBJ1-1, with D possibly TRBD1 on 6 matching bases. From germline, CDR1 is SGHTA and CDR2 FQGTGA. This CDR3 is 14 amino acids long. Trimming removed 5 bases from V and 8 bases from J, with 18 bases in between. CDR3 residues: CASSLGGANDEAFF. The CDR3 bases are TGTGCCAGCAGCCTCGGGGGGGCGAACGACGAAGCTTTCTTT.